A single sample is the source of the 18 T cell receptor beta chains below, sequenced in a study of cytomegalovirus exposure and HLA in healthy donors. TCRdb's table, derived via immunoSEQ multiplex PCR, lists solely in-frame clones and lacks some. The profile covers 150,000 to 200,000 clones, with approximately 80% appearing a single time and under 2.5% taken by the ten largest. Sequencing input: PBMCs. All receptors derive from a man aged 30 to 39 in good health and CMV-seropositive.

This rearrangement joins TRBV9 to TRBJ1-4; 9 nucleotides line up with TRBD1. Germline loops: CDR1 SGDLS, CDR2 YYNGEE. V shed 5 bases, J shed 4 bases, and the junction held 12 bases outside the gene matches. This CDR3 is built from 17 residues. This chain's CDR3 is CASSEPGQGGINEKLFF. The CDR3 bases are TGTGCCAGCAGTGAACCGGGACAGGGAGGTATTAATGAAAAACTGTTTTTT.

On this clone itself: The germline gene is not matched at one end of the junction; a read error may be the cause. This chain joins TRBV7-7 and TRBJ2-1; 10 nucleotides match TRBD1. CDR3 length equals 15 residues. CDR1 and CDR2 from the germline V gene are SSHAT and FNYEAQ (reference sequence). The CDR3 DNA reads as TGTGCTAGCAGCTTGGGACAGGGGTCCTACAATGAGCAGTTCTTC. Encoded protein: CASSLGQGSYNEQFF.

Only one count was recorded for this clone. The gene calls are TRBV19 and TRBJ1-2; 7 positions match TRBD1. Germline values: CDR1 LNHDA, CDR2 SQIVND (reference sequence). The junction had 16 bases not matched to a gene; V was cut back by 7 bases and J by 8 bases. This CDR3 is 15 amino acids long. CDR3 loop: CASIRLGDSPPGYTF. CDR3 DNA sequence: TGTGCCAGTATCAGACTAGGGGACAGCCCTCCAGGCTACACCTTC.

This clone has a single count. This chain joins TRBV7-2 and TRBJ1-5; D call uncertain. V dropped 1 base and J dropped 3 bases, with 16 bases sitting between them. Germline values: CDR1 SGHTA, CDR2 FQGNSA. This CDR3 region has 17 residues. The CDR3 DNA follows: TGTGCCAGCAGCTTAGAAGCGTCGGCTACATTCAATCAGCCCCAGCATTTT. Translation gives CASSLEASATFNQPQHF.

This sequence joins TRBV4-1 and TRBJ2-1; D call uncertain. The germline V gene encodes CDR1 MGHRA and CDR2 YSYEKL. Between the trimmed V and J ends, which lost 0 bases and 10 bases, there was a span of 7 bases. CDR3 length: 12 amino acids. Here the CDR3 DNA reads TGCGCCAGCAGCCAAGAGAGGCTAGAGCAGTTCTTC. Amino acid sequence: CASSQERLEQFF.

This chain connects TRBV9 to TRBJ2-2, with TRBD1 identical over 10 bases. J lost 10 bases, V lost 4 bases, and 4 bases had no gene match. The germline CDR1 and CDR2 sequences are SGDLS and YYNGEE. The CDR3 totals 13 residues. The CDR3 DNA sequence: TGTGCCAGCAGCTCGGGGACAGGGGAGGAGCTGTTTTTT. This codes for CASSSGTGEELFF.

This chain links TRBV6-5 with TRBJ2-3; TRBD2 aligns across 7 bases. This CDR3 is built from 16 residues. Trimming cost V 0 bases and J 1 base; bases outside gene matches: 4. CDR1 is MNHEY, CDR2 SVGAGI, per germline. CDR3: CASSYSGLAGTDTQYF. The CDR3, as DNA: TGTGCCAGCAGTTACTCCGGTCTAGCGGGCACAGATACGCAGTATTTT.

This clone was detected a few times. V gene TRBV6-7 combines with J gene TRBJ2-7; D is unclear. TRBV6-7 is treated as an ORF (open reading frame) with a function not yet certain. The CDR3 runs to 11 residues. V shed 9 bases and J shed 6 bases, with 12 bases lying between them. Here the CDR3 DNA reads TGTGCCAGATATACCGCAGGCGAGCAGTACTTC. Translation: CARYTAGEQYF.

The chain joins TRBV29-1 to TRBJ2-2; 9 bases fit TRBD2. Germline-derived CDR1 and CDR2 are SQVTM and ANQGSEA. CDR3 length: 15 amino acids. V shed 0 bases, J shed 7 bases, and the junction held 6 bases outside the gene matches. CDR3 region: CSVEEASGTLGELFF. Written as DNA, the CDR3 is TGCAGCGTTGAAGAGGCTAGCGGGACCCTCGGGGAGCTGTTTTTT.

The gene calls are TRBV21-1 and TRBJ2-7; no check of the table's D call, TRBD1, against the DNA was made. TRBV21-1 is annotated as a pseudogene. CDR3 length: 11 amino acids. The CDR3 spells CASGQNYEQYF. CDR3 in DNA: TGTGCCAGTGGACAGAACTACGAGCAGTACTTC.

Note on this clone: Relative to the germline gene, one junction end is altered; a read error may explain this. The chain joins TRBV6-6 to TRBJ1-2; TRBD1 matches at 7 bases. CDR3 size: 11 residues. Germline CDR1 MNHNY, CDR2 SVGAGI (reference sequence). The CDR3, as DNA: TGTGCCAGCAGTTCGATCCGGGACAGATTCTTC. Protein: CASSSIRDRFF.

The chain recombines TRBV15 with TRBJ1-5; 8 bases fit TRBD1. Germline V gives CDR1 LNHNV, CDR2 YYDKDF (reference sequence). The CDR3 covers 15 residues. The V and J ends lost 4 bases and 7 bases, in that order; junction bases with no gene match: 9. As DNA, the CDR3 is TGTGCCACCAGCACTTGGGACAGGCGGCAACAGCCCCAGCATTTT. Translating it yields CATSTWDRRQQPQHF.

This clone was counted between two and nine times. The rearrangement joins TRBV2 to TRBJ1-1; 8 nucleotides agree with TRBD1. The CDR3 sequence is 12 residues long. V shed 1 base, J shed 8 bases, and the junction held 0 bases outside the gene matches. Germline V gene data show CDR1 as SNHLY and CDR2 as FYNNEI. The CDR3 DNA reads TGTGCCAGCAGTGAAGGGGACAGGGAAGCTTTCTTT. Its protein product is CASSEGDREAFF. Supplemented by reference TRBV2 and TRBJ1-1, the full variable domain reads EPEVTQTPSHQVTQMGQEVILRCVPISNHLYFYWYRQILGQKVEFLVSFYNNEISEKSEIFDDQFSVERPDGSNFTLKIRSTKLEDSAMYFCASSEGDREAFFGQGTRLTVV.

The CDR3 loop reads CASRDRGDSGANVLTF. CDR3 coding DNA: TGTGCCAGCAGGGACAGGGGGGATTCTGGGGCCAACGTCCTGACTTTC. The rearrangement links TRBV2 to TRBJ2-6, with TRBD1 identical over 10 bases. Germline V gene lookup returns CDR1 SNHLY and CDR2 FYNNEI. V trimming: 6 bases; J trimming: 1 base; junction bases outside the gene matches: 3. The CDR3 extends over 16 amino acids.

This chain joins TRBV6-5 and TRBJ2-1, with 8 bases that match TRBD2. V lost 2 bases and J lost 2; bases outside the gene matches: 5. There are 16 residues in the CDR3. Germline assignment: CDR1 MNHEY and CDR2 SVGAGI. CDR3 DNA sequence: TGTGCCAGCAGTTACGGTCGGGGACTAGCCTACAATGAGCAGTTCTTC. Its protein is CASSYGRGLAYNEQFF.

This clone came up once. The V and J genes are TRBV9 and TRBJ1-3, with TRBD1 as a possible D gene (5 bases). Per germline, CDR1 SGDLS and CDR2 YYNGEE. The CDR3 totals 14 residues. Trimming took off 2 bases at V and 0 bases at J, with 6 bases between the two ends. CDR3 nucleotides: TGTGCCAGCAGCGTGGACACCTCTGGAAACACCATATATTTT. Residues: CASSVDTSGNTIYF.

The V gene is TRBV7-8, the J gene TRBJ2-7; 12 bases are a match to TRBD2. From germline, CDR1 is SGHVS and CDR2 FQNEAQ. The CDR3 has 16 residues. J gave up 7 bases and V 5 bases, and 12 bases lay outside the gene matches. This CDR3 is CASSPGLAGRRMEQYF. CDR3 in DNA: TGTGCCAGCAGCCCTGGACTAGCGGGGCGCAGGATGGAGCAGTACTTC.

The chain is built from TRBV15 and TRBJ1-1; 11 nucleotides match TRBD1. Trimming cost V 5 bases and J 3 bases; bases outside gene matches: 2. The CDR3 covers 14 residues. In germline, CDR1 is LNHNV, CDR2 YYDKDF (reference sequence). Here the CDR3 reads CATSGGQGDTEAFF. DNA of the CDR3: TGTGCCACCAGCGGGGGACAGGGGGACACTGAAGCTTTCTTT.